This T cell receptor (beta chain) was documented in a study of blood T cell repertoires in COVID-19. Study at large: Donors in the United States, Italy and Spain gave samples during acute or convalescent COVID-19.

Per the original methods: Reference gene primer amplification gave nucleated cell count estimates. This table comes from immunoSEQ multiplex PCR, and its TCRdb copy is limited to in-frame clones, with some not included. V, J and clone size derive from that table, while D and trimming were established from the DNA sequence. The table has 270,000 or so clones, about four fifths seen once. Germline CDR1 and CDR2: SGHTA and FQGNSA. V lost 5 bases, J lost 1 base, and 9 bases stayed unmatched. This CDR3 has 17 amino acids. Recruitment covered about 25 US areas and drew participants whose ages spanned 18 to 89 years. Grouping used clinical history reported by participants in a survey and questionnaire.

The receptor comes from a man over 45 who had recovered from COVID-19. Sequencing was performed on PBMCs or T cells enriched from blood (not recorded which). The chain combines TRBV7-2 with TRBJ2-2; 8 positions match TRBD1. The CDR3 DNA reads as TGTGCCAGCAGCACAATGGTAGGACAGGGGAACACCGGGGAGCTGTTTTTT. Translation: CASSTMVGQGNTGELFF.